The 15 T cell receptor beta chains below were found in one sample sequenced in a study of identical twins. MiXCR was run by TCRdb on the 5' RACE reads, yielding one entry per CDR3 protein. The table shows some 1,600,000 distinct CDR3 sequences, with less than 40% occurring only once. The sequenced material came from cord blood. The receptors come from a newborn girl in good health.

This clonotype has just a few counts. The V gene is TRBV5-1, the J gene TRBJ2-3, with 10 bases matching TRBD2. The length of the CDR3 is 16 residues. V lost 0 bases and J lost 4; bases outside the gene matches: 5. The germline V gene has CDR1 SGHRS and CDR2 YFSETQ. The CDR3 region has the DNA TGCGCCAGCAGCTTGGGGCTAGCGGGGGTTCCAGATACGCAGTATTTT. It specifies CASSLGLAGVPDTQYF. The complete variable domain, with remaining parts taken from reference TRBV5-1 and TRBJ2-3, reads KAGVTQTPRYLIKTRGQQVTLSCSPISGHRSVSWYQQTPGQGLQFLFEYFSETQRNKGNFPGRFSGRQFSNSRSEMNVSTLELGDSALYLCASSLGLAGVPDTQYFGPGTRLTVL.

The chain joins TRBV18 to TRBJ2-1, with D perhaps matching TRBD2 (7 bases). Per germline, CDR1 KGHSH and CDR2 LQKENI. Trimming pared 6 bases from V and 10 bases from J, leaving 19 bases between. The CDR3 contains 14 residues. The CDR3 spells CASSQEQGGDEQFF. The DNA for the CDR3 is TGTGCCAGCTCCCAGGAACAGGGAGGGGACGAGCAGTTCTTC.

This clonotype was detected a few times. The chain links TRBV5-1 to TRBJ2-3; 8 nucleotides line up with TRBD2. There are 16 residues in the CDR3. Germline loops: CDR1 SGHRS, CDR2 YFSETQ. V was pared by 0 bases and J by 2 bases, with 5 bases of the junction left unmatched. CDR3 nucleotides: TGCGCCAGCAGCTTGGAACTAGCGGCTCACACAGATACGCAGTATTTT. This codes for CASSLELAAHTDTQYF.

A few counts support this clonotype. The chain employs TRBV6-2 or TRBV6-3 and TRBJ2-1; the match to TRBD2 covers 12 bases. Germline V lookup: CDR1 MNHEY, CDR2 SVGEGT. This CDR3 is 20 amino acids long. V gave up 7 bases and J gave up 0 bases; unmatched junction bases: 16. The CDR3 sequence: CASINQAGLAGPSSYNEQFF. CDR3 nucleotide sequence: TGTGCCAGCATTAACCAGGCGGGACTAGCGGGCCCGAGCTCCTACAATGAGCAGTTCTTC.

This sequence joins TRBV2 and TRBJ1-6; TRBD1 aligns across 8 bases. With V trimmed by 6 bases and J by 7 bases, 8 bases remained unmatched. There are 15 residues in the CDR3. Germline values: CDR1 SNHLY, CDR2 FYNNEI. The CDR3 region is CASRARQGWNSPLHF. The CDR3 DNA reads as TGTGCCAGCAGGGCTAGACAGGGGTGGAATTCACCCCTCCACTTT.

The rearrangement joins TRBV9 to TRBJ2-1, with 8 bases identical to TRBD2. The V gene end was trimmed by 4 bases and the J gene end by 4 bases; junction bases not matched to a gene: 19. The CDR3 is 19 amino acids. The V gene's germline CDR1 is SGDLS and CDR2 YYNGEE. The CDR3 spells CASSYRAWGYAGGYNEQFF. The CDR3 DNA follows: TGTGCCAGCAGCTACCGAGCGTGGGGTTACGCGGGGGGATACAATGAGCAGTTCTTC.

Here the CDR3 DNA reads TGTGCCAGCAGCCCCCGGGACAGGGGGAGGTCAACTAATGAAAAACTGTTTTTT. This sequence encodes CASSPRDRGRSTNEKLFF. The chain recombines TRBV3-1 with TRBJ1-4; 11 bases line up with TRBD1. The CDR3 is made up of 18 amino acids. Germline CDR1 LGHDT, CDR2 YNNKEL (reference sequence). Germline trimming cut 4 bases from V and 0 bases from J; bases unmatched to any gene: 7.

Only a few counts were recorded for this clonotype. The V call is TRBV7-2, the J call TRBJ1-2; D gene uncertain. Germline V gene sequence: CDR1 SGHTA, CDR2 FQGNSA. CDR3 size: 14 residues. V was shortened by 5 bases and J by 1 base, with 11 bases between the two germline ends. The CDR3 sequence is CASSPPVLNYGYTF. CDR3 coding DNA: TGTGCCAGCAGCCCGCCGGTCCTTAACTATGGCTACACCTTC.

This chain connects TRBV3-1 to TRBJ2-1, with D possibly matching TRBD2 (5 bases). The CDR3 contains 15 residues. Looked up from germline, CDR1 is LGHDT and CDR2 is YNNKEL (reference sequence). V gave up 7 bases and J gave up 0 bases, with 13 bases separating them. The DNA of the CDR3 is TGTGCCAGCACGAAAAGCGGATACTCCTACAATGAGCAGTTCTTC. Translating it yields CASTKSGYSYNEQFF.

There are many counts of this clonotype. The CDR3: CASSVASVPHTDTQYF. The DNA of the CDR3 is TGTGCCAGCTCGGTGGCGTCGGTCCCTCACACAGATACGCAGTATTTT. The chain uses TRBV18 and TRBJ2-3, with D unresolved. CDR1 and CDR2 (germline): KGHSH, LQKENI. The CDR3 sequence is 16 residues long. Trimming cost V 6 bases and J 2 bases, with 18 bases left between them.

This clonotype was seen just once. V gene TRBV12-3 or TRBV12-4 combines with J gene TRBJ2-3, with 14 bases lining up with TRBD2. CDR3 length equals 18 residues. Unmatched junction bases numbered 6, after V lost 0 bases and J lost 4 bases. The CDR3 sequence is CASSLAAGTSGSADTQYF. CDR3 DNA: TGTGCCAGCAGTTTAGCGGCCGGGACTAGCGGGAGTGCAGATACGCAGTATTTT.

This clonotype was found a few times. The V gene is TRBV20-1, the J gene TRBJ1-6, with TRBD1 identical over 7 bases. Trimming at V came to 2 bases and at J to 9 bases, leaving 10 bases not matched to a gene. The CDR3 runs 15 residues. Germline assignment: CDR1 DFQATT and CDR2 SNEGSKA (reference sequence). The CDR3 DNA sequence: TGCAGTGCTAGACCCAAACAGGGGCCGGTTTCACCCCTCCACTTT. Amino acid sequence: CSARPKQGPVSPLHF.

This clonotype was observed a handful of times. The chain combines TRBV20-1 with TRBJ1-4, with D perhaps matching TRBD1 (6 bases). The length of the CDR3 is 15 residues. Trimming shortened V by 0 bases and J by 5 bases, and 13 bases separated the two germline ends. The germline V gene has CDR1 DFQATT and CDR2 SNEGSKA (reference sequence). The chain's CDR3 is CSARDRAGVNEKLFF. CDR3 sequence (DNA): TGCAGTGCTAGAGATAGAGCAGGGGTCAATGAAAAACTGTTTTTT.

The chain employs TRBV7-2 and TRBJ2-5; 8 bases fit TRBD2. Trimming took 2 bases from V and 7 from J; bases not matched to a gene: 18. CDR1 and CDR2 (germline): SGHTA, FQGNSA. The CDR3 runs to 18 residues. CDR3 amino acids: CASSLPRAGASGGGTQYF. Here the CDR3 DNA reads TGTGCCAGCAGCTTACCGAGAGCGGGAGCCTCCGGTGGGGGGACCCAGTACTTC.

V usage is TRBV7-2 and J usage is TRBJ2-5, with TRBD2 matching 14 bases. CDR3 length equals 17 residues. V gave up 3 bases and J gave up 2 bases; unmatched junction bases: 5. Germline V lookup: CDR1 SGHTA, CDR2 FQGNSA. The DNA of the CDR3 is TGTGCCAGCAGCTTCGGGACTAGCGGGAGCAGTCAAGAGACCCAGTACTTC. This sequence encodes CASSFGTSGSSQETQYF.